This section outlines one T cell receptor (beta chain) sequence together with its context. The treatment here: oral pan-JAK inhibitor, 5-10 mg twice daily. The sample originates from a study of CD8+ T cells in alopecia areata. RNA extraction and reverse transcription yielded cDNA as sequencing template. This table comes from immunoSEQ multiplex PCR, and its TCRdb copy is limited to in-frame clones, with some not included. The table shows 35,000 to 50,000 clones, with approximately 92% occurring only once. The CDR3 spans 15 residues. The V end was cut by 2 bases, the J end by 0 bases, with 8 bases between. Germline loops: CDR1 SEHNR, CDR2 FQNEAQ (reference sequence).

The TCR comes from a human donor with alopecia areata. The sample was CD8+ T cells sorted from blood, taken at week 24, from a patient treated with tofacitinib. The chain joins TRBV7-9 to TRBJ2-1; D uncertain. In nucleotides, the CDR3 is TGTGCCAGCAGCTTACAGGTTAGCTCCTACAATGAGCAGTTCTTC. Its translation is CASSLQVSSYNEQFF.